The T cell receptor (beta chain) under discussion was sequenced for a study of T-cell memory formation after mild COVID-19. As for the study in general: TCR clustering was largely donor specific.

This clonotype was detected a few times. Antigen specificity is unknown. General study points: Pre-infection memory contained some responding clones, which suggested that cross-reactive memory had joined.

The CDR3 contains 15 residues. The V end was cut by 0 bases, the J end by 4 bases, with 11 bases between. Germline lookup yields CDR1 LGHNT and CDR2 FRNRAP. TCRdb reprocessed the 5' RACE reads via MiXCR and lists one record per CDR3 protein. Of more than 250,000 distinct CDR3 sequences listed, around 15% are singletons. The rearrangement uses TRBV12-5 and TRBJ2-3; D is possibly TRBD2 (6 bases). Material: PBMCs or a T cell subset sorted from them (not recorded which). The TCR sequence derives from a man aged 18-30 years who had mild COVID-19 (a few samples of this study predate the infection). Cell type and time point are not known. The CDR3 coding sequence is TGTGCTAGTGGTTTGGTACCGGGAGTGGCAGATACGCAGTATTTT. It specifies CASGLVPGVADTQYF.